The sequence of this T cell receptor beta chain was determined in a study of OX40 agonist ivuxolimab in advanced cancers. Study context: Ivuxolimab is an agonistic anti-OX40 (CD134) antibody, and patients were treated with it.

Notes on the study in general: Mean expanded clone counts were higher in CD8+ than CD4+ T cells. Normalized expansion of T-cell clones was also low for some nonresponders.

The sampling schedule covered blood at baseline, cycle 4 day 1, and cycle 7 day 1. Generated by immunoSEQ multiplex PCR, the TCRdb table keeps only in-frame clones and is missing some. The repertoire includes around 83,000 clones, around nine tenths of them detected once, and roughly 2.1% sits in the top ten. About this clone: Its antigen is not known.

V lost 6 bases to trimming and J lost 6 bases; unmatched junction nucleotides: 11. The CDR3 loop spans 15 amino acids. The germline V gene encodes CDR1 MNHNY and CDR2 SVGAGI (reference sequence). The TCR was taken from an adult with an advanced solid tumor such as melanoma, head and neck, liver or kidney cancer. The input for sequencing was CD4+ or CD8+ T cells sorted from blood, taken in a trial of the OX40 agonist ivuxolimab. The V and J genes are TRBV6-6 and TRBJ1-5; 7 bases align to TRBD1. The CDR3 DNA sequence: TGTGCCAGCAGGGATACAGGGGTTGTTAGTCAGCCCCAGCATTTT. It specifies CASRDTGVVSQPQHF.